This T cell receptor (beta chain) was sequenced in a study of blood T cell repertoires in COVID-19 (TCRdb year 2020). General notes on the study: Samples covering the acute and convalescent phases of COVID-19 were provided by collaborators in the United States, Italy and Spain. The prospective study material was composed of cDNA or gDNA derived from T cells, B-cell-depleted T cells, or PBMCs. Subjects who had been exposed to COVID-19, were actively infected with it, or had recovered from it provided the deeply sampled blood TCRbeta repertoires that made up the dataset. A freely available public database, intended as a resource for researchers studying the immune response to SARS-CoV-2, is where the repertoires were released. Samples were obtained from the ongoing ImmuneRACE study (first 160 participants) and from 1,254 subjects provided by 6 global collaborators. A de-identified subject ID, COVID-19 status, age in years and sex were almost always included in the sample metadata. Where available, HLA class I and class II types were taken from metadata supplied by the sample provider and were not determined by assay-based typing.

The collaborating institutions used their own protocols to collect whole blood in K2EDTA tubes. Collaborator samples were shipped for TCRbeta analysis as frozen whole blood, isolated PBMCs, or DNA extracted from either sample type. Here is what the overall study found, with its caveats: The amount of clinical and demographic metadata varied by source and participant and was provided uncurated.

TCRbeta CDR3 regions were amplified from genomic DNA by means of the immunoSEQ Assay, a bias-controlled multiplex PCR. As for the original processing: Nucleated cell counts per sample were estimated from amplification of reference gene primers within the assay. To quantify the absolute abundance of each unique TCRbeta CDR3 rearrangement, sequence reads were collapsed and filtered. Productive Simpson clonality was computed per sample as the square root of Simpson's diversity index over productive rearrangements. This immuneACCESS table, as held by TCRdb, lists in-frame sequences with V and J called but not all clones. Of the missing ones, under half trace to an unresolved V gene in checked studies; the others have no known cause. V and J calls plus clone size are reproduced from that table; the DNA served to infer D and trimming. The sample records roughly 50,000 clones, approximately 85% of which are singletons. The ten largest clones take up roughly a tenth of the sample.

On this clone itself: The antigen it recognizes is unknown. There are no base qualities to consult, and no much larger clone falls within one base.

This clonotype was obtained from a human donor in a cohort sampled during active COVID-19. Sequencing was performed on peripheral blood.

The nucleotides are TGTGCCAGCAGCCTCCCGTGCGGCGGCACTGAAGCTTTCTTT. Translated, this is CASSLPCGGTEAFF. The rearrangement joined TRBV21-1 to TRBJ1-1. TRBV21-1 is labeled a pseudogene. The CDR3, cysteine through phenylalanine, is 14 amino acids long. Only the CDR3 DNA stays, 42 bases, in frame from base 1.